The 32 T cell receptor beta chains in this list originate from one sample, sequenced in a study of blood T cell repertoires in COVID-19. Some clones are missing from TCRdb's copy, which holds only in-frame ones; the method was immunoSEQ multiplex PCR. This sample yields roughly 240,000 clones, of which about 87% are seen a single time; under 2.5% belongs to the top ten. What was sequenced was PBMCs or T cells enriched from blood (not recorded which). The source of these receptors is a woman aged 40 to 55 with acute COVID-19.

The genes are TRBV6-1 and TRBJ1-5; TRBD1 might be the D (5 bases). Trimming removed 4 bases from V and 3 bases from J, with 16 bases in between. Germline CDR1 reads MNHNS; CDR2 reads SASEGT. The CDR3 sequence is 16 residues long. The CDR3 DNA sequence: TGTGCCAGCAGTGCAAACAAAGGGGCTTACAATCAGCCCCAGCATTTT. Translating it yields CASSANKGAYNQPQHF.

This clone came up once. Other DNA sequences in the sample encode the same CDR3. The J gene is TRBJ2-1, the V gene TRBV5-4; 7 nucleotides match TRBD2. The germline CDR1 and CDR2 sequences are SGHNT and YYREEE (reference sequence). Trimming removed 0 bases from V and 6 bases from J; junction bases left unmatched: 3. The CDR3 length is 14 residues. The CDR3 sequence: CASSLAGGANEQFF. The CDR3, as DNA: TGTGCCAGCAGCTTGGCGGGAGGAGCCAATGAGCAGTTCTTC.

The chain links TRBV6-6 to TRBJ2-1; 8 bases fit TRBD2. The germline V gene encodes CDR1 MNHNY and CDR2 SVGAGI (reference sequence). This CDR3 region has 16 residues. V dropped 2 bases and J dropped 2; count of bases not matched to a gene: 5. DNA of the CDR3: TGTGCCAGCAGTTACCAGGAGCGGGGGCCCTACAATGAGCAGTTCTTC. Translated, it gives CASSYQERGPYNEQFF.

The V gene is TRBV4-1, the J gene TRBJ2-2; 13 nucleotides match TRBD2. The length of the CDR3 is 14 residues. Germline lookup yields CDR1 MGHRA and CDR2 YSYEKL. Trimming at V came to 6 bases and at J to 6 bases, leaving 1 base not matched to a gene. Written as DNA, the CDR3 is TGCGCCAGCAGACTAGCGGGGGGGGCCGGGGAGCTGTTTTTT. It specifies CASRLAGGAGELFF.

The J gene is TRBJ1-1, the V gene TRBV30; possible D gene TRBD1, 6 bases. The germline CDR1 and CDR2 sequences are GTSNPN and SVGIG (reference sequence). The CDR3 totals 14 residues. V gave up 0 bases and J gave up 1 base, with 9 bases separating them. As DNA, the CDR3 is TGTGCCTGGAGTGTAGGACAGCCGAACACTGAAGCTTTCTTT. Its protein is CAWSVGQPNTEAFF.

V and J are TRBV5-1 and TRBJ2-1; TRBD1 matches at 8 bases. V was clipped by 4 bases and J by 7 bases; unmatched bases: 7. This CDR3 is built from 14 residues. The germline V gene encodes CDR1 SGHRS and CDR2 YFSETQ. The CDR3 region is CASSPGGSWNEQFF. The DNA of the CDR3 is TGCGCCAGCAGCCCAGGGGGCTCCTGGAATGAGCAGTTCTTC.

This clone was detected only once. The V gene is TRBV4-3, the J gene TRBJ2-5; 9 bases are shared with TRBD1. There are 14 residues in the CDR3. Losses at the gene ends were 5 bases for V and 5 bases for J; bases not matched to a gene: 6. Per germline, CDR1 LGHNA and CDR2 YSLEER. The CDR3 protein is CASSSGTGKETQYF. CDR3 bases: TGCGCCAGCAGCTCGGGGACAGGGAAGGAGACCCAGTACTTC.

This sequence joins TRBV4-2 and TRBJ1-1, with D maybe TRBD1 (5 bases). Trimming removed 4 bases from V and 0 bases from J, with 12 bases in between. The CDR3 is made up of 15 amino acids. CDR1 is LGHNA, CDR2 YNFKEQ, per germline. The chain's CDR3 is CASSRYTGMNTEAFF. For the CDR3, the DNA is TGTGCCAGCAGCCGGTACACAGGAATGAACACTGAAGCTTTCTTT.

The J gene is TRBJ2-5, the V gene TRBV24-1; 7 nucleotides match TRBD1. CDR1 is KGHDR and CDR2 is SFDVKD in the germline V gene. The V segment lost 1 base and the J segment 3 bases; nucleotides outside the gene matches: 7. The CDR3 totals 16 residues. CDR3 residues: CATSDLAETGKETQYF. CDR3 nucleotides: TGTGCCACCAGTGATTTAGCCGAGACAGGGAAAGAGACCCAGTACTTC.

The genes are TRBV9 and TRBJ2-1; 10 bases line up with TRBD1. CDR1 SGDLS and CDR2 YYNGEE come from the germline V gene. V shed 0 bases and J 7 bases; nucleotides not matched to a gene: 4. CDR3 size: 15 residues. In DNA, the CDR3 is TGTGCCAGCAGCGTAGTCGGGGACAGGGGTAATGAGCAGTTCTTC. It is translated as CASSVVGDRGNEQFF.

This clone was counted once. The rearrangement links TRBV28 to TRBJ1-2; D gene uncertain. V lost 7 bases and J lost 8, with 17 bases in between. Germline CDR1 is MDHEN and CDR2 is SYDVKM. CDR3 length: 13 amino acids. DNA for the CDR3: TGTGCCAGCATCCCTCAGCCTGGGCTAGGCTACACCTTC. Its translation is CASIPQPGLGYTF.

The CDR3: CASSQLTSSGRGRSYNEQFF. In DNA, the CDR3 is TGCGCCAGCAGCCAACTAACTAGTAGCGGGAGGGGTCGCTCCTACAATGAGCAGTTCTTC. The V and J genes are TRBV4-1 and TRBJ2-1; TRBD2 matches at 11 bases. Trimming cost V 2 bases and J 0 bases; bases outside gene matches: 12. The CDR3 is made up of 20 amino acids. CDR1 and CDR2 (germline): MGHRA, YSYEKL.

The V call is TRBV3-1 (or the pseudogene TRBV3-2), the J call TRBJ1-5, with D possibly TRBD1 on 6 matching bases. CDR3 length: 13 amino acids. Germline values: CDR1 LGHDT, CDR2 YNNKEL (reference sequence). The V and J ends lost 4 bases and 6 bases respectively, with 10 bases between them. In DNA, the CDR3 is TGTGCCAGCAGCCTAACAGGGTCTCAGCCCCAGCATTTT. Translation gives CASSLTGSQPQHF.

The V call is TRBV5-1, the J call TRBJ2-3; no firm D call. V lost 1 base to trimming and J lost 4 bases, with 7 bases between them. The germline V gene encodes CDR1 SGHRS and CDR2 YFSETQ. CDR3 length: 13 residues. CDR3 bases: TGCGCCAGCAGCTTGCCTGGCCCAGATACGCAGTATTTT. Translation gives CASSLPGPDTQYF.

This chain joins TRBV7-9 and TRBJ2-7; the match to TRBD2 covers 12 bases. In germline, CDR1 is SEHNR, CDR2 FQNEAQ (reference sequence). This CDR3 is built from 13 residues. With V trimmed by 3 bases and J by 7 bases, 1 base remained unmatched. In DNA, the CDR3 is TGTGCCAGCAGCTTCGGGACTAGCGGGGAGCAGTACTTC. It specifies CASSFGTSGEQYF.

The chain uses TRBV5-5 and TRBJ2-1; weak D call: TRBD2 (5 bases). The V gene lost 5 bases and the J gene lost 0 bases, with 12 bases spanning the gap. Germline V gene lookup returns CDR1 SGHKS and CDR2 YYEKEE (reference sequence). The CDR3 runs to 15 residues. The CDR3 coding sequence is TGTGCCAGCAGTCCAGTGGCGGGCTCCTACAATGAGCAGTTCTTC. This sequence encodes CASSPVAGSYNEQFF.

The V and J genes are TRBV7-2 and TRBJ2-7, with D possibly being TRBD2 (6 bases). This CDR3 is built from 15 residues. From germline, CDR1 is SGHTA and CDR2 FQGNSA. Trimming took 1 base from V and 0 from J, leaving 10 bases between them. For the CDR3, the DNA is TGTGCCAGCAGCTTAGTTCGGGGGATCTCCTACGAGCAGTACTTC. This encodes CASSLVRGISYEQYF.

The table lists this clone with a count of one. J is TRBJ1-5 and V is TRBV3-1 (or the pseudogene TRBV3-2), with 9 nucleotides matching TRBD1. The germline V gene encodes CDR1 LGHDT and CDR2 YNNKEL (reference sequence). Unmatched junction bases numbered 1, after V lost 5 bases and J lost 5 bases. The CDR3 is 13 residues long. CDR3 in amino acids: CASSWTGDQPQHF. Here the CDR3 DNA reads TGTGCCAGCAGCTGGACAGGGGATCAGCCCCAGCATTTT.

The rearrangement links TRBV6-6 to TRBJ2-7; 9 positions match TRBD2. This CDR3 comprises 15 residues. Trimming at V came to 5 bases and at J to 4 bases, leaving 9 bases not matched to a gene. Germline CDR1 MNHNY, CDR2 SVGAGI (reference sequence). The chain's CDR3 is CASSPPGTSLYEQYF. CDR3 nucleotides: TGTGCCAGCAGTCCCCCCGGGACTAGCCTATACGAGCAGTACTTC.

This chain joins TRBV5-1 and TRBJ2-3; 8 bases align to TRBD2. The V gene end was trimmed by 6 bases and the J gene end by 2 bases; junction bases not matched to a gene: 11. Germline-derived CDR1 and CDR2 are SGHRS and YFSETQ. There are 16 residues in the CDR3. The CDR3 nucleotides are TGCGCCAGCACCTCCGGACTAGCCTCCCTCACAGATACGCAGTATTTT. Translation gives CASTSGLASLTDTQYF.

V gene TRBV30 combines with J gene TRBJ1-2; 7 nucleotides agree with TRBD1. Germline CDR1 is GTSNPN and CDR2 is SVGIG (reference sequence). V gave up 0 bases and J gave up 4 bases; unmatched junction bases: 5. CDR3 length equals 14 residues. CDR3: CAWSVQSGGYGYTF. In DNA, the CDR3 is TGTGCCTGGAGTGTACAATCAGGGGGCTATGGCTACACCTTC.

The rearrangement uses TRBV4-1 and TRBJ2-1; 7 bases map to TRBD1. This CDR3 has 14 amino acids. Germline CDR1 is MGHRA and CDR2 is YSYEKL. V trimming: 9 bases; J trimming: 10 bases; junction bases outside the gene matches: 15. The CDR3 loop reads CASSTDRLRREQFF. In DNA, the CDR3 is TGCGCCAGTTCCACGGACAGGCTAAGGAGAGAGCAGTTCTTC.

The genes are TRBV19 and TRBJ1-1; D uncertain. CDR3 length: 17 residues. V dropped 9 bases and J dropped 7 bases, with 30 bases sitting between them. Germline V gene sequence: CDR1 LNHDA, CDR2 SQIVND (reference sequence). CDR3 residues: CASPPLEGSNPGGEAFF. The CDR3 coding sequence is TGTGCCAGCCCCCCTTTGGAGGGATCCAATCCCGGAGGTGAAGCTTTCTTT.

This chain connects TRBV10-2 to TRBJ2-1; D might be TRBD2 (5 bases). The CDR3 loop spans 14 amino acids. Trimming stripped 6 bases from V and 8 bases from J, with 17 bases between. Germline CDR1 and CDR2: WSHSY and SAAADI. CDR3 sequence reads: CASRGLQMRDEQFF. The CDR3 DNA sequence: TGCGCCAGCAGAGGCCTCCAGATGAGGGATGAGCAGTTCTTC.

The V and J genes are TRBV9 and TRBJ2-2, with TRBD1 as a possible D gene (6 bases). Germline V gene data show CDR1 as SGDLS and CDR2 as YYNGEE. This CDR3 has 15 amino acids. V was cut by 0 bases and J by 5 bases, with 11 bases left in between. For the CDR3, the DNA is TGTGCCAGCAGCGTAGCAGGGGTAGTGACCGGGGAGCTGTTTTTT. It is translated as CASSVAGVVTGELFF.

This clone was detected a few times. V is TRBV9 and J is TRBJ1-5; D ambiguous. The germline V gene encodes CDR1 SGDLS and CDR2 YYNGEE. Deletions cut 3 bases from V and 4 bases from J, with 14 bases between. The CDR3 has 15 amino acids. CDR3 in amino acids: CASSGRCGENQPQHF. The CDR3 region has the DNA TGTGCCAGCAGCGGCCGGTGCGGGGAAAATCAGCCCCAGCATTTT.

The J gene is TRBJ2-2, the V gene TRBV6-5, with 13 bases fitting TRBD2. Germline lookup yields CDR1 MNHEY and CDR2 SVGAGI. The CDR3 sequence is 14 residues long. The V segment lost 8 bases and the J segment 8 bases; nucleotides outside the gene matches: 5. CDR3 bases: TGTGCCAGCGGGGGACTAGCGGGGTTGGGGGAGCTGTTTTTT. It translates to CASGGLAGLGELFF.

The chain uses TRBV3-1 (or the pseudogene TRBV3-2) and TRBJ1-1; maybe TRBD1 (5 bases). The CDR3 extends over 15 amino acids. In germline, CDR1 is LGHDT, CDR2 YNNKEL (reference sequence). V lost 4 bases and J 0 bases, leaving 12 bases between the germline ends. CDR3: CASSLETEVNTEAFF. The CDR3, as DNA: TGTGCCAGCAGCCTCGAGACAGAAGTGAACACTGAAGCTTTCTTT.

The chain combines TRBV7-8 with TRBJ1-2, with unresolved D. Germline V CDR1 and CDR2: SGHVS, FQNEAQ. CDR3 size: 14 residues. Trimming stripped 4 bases from V and 5 bases from J, with 14 bases between. The CDR3 loop is CASSSRETEYGYTF. CDR3 nucleotides: TGTGCCAGCAGCTCCCGGGAAACAGAATATGGCTACACCTTC. The complete variable domain, with remaining parts taken from reference TRBV7-8 and TRBJ1-2, reads GAGVSQSPRYKVAKRGQDVALRCDPISGHVSLFWYQQALGQGPEFLTYFQNEAQLDKSGLPSDRFFAERPEGSVSTLKIQRTQQEDSAVYLCASSSRETEYGYTFGSGTRLTVV.

V and J are TRBV6-1 and TRBJ1-3; the D gene is possibly TRBD1 (6 bases). CDR3 length equals 16 residues. CDR1 is MNHNS and CDR2 is SASEGT in the germline V gene. Trimming took off 1 base at V and 4 bases at J, with 14 bases between the two ends. CDR3 residues: CASSEGSGALGNTIYF. The CDR3 nucleotides read TGTGCCAGCAGTGAAGGCTCAGGGGCCTTAGGAAACACCATATATTTT.

The gene calls are TRBV6-1 and TRBJ1-5; 9 positions match TRBD1. The length of the CDR3 is 14 residues. Germline trimming cut 3 bases from V and 5 bases from J; bases unmatched to any gene: 2. Germline-derived CDR1 and CDR2 are MNHNS and SASEGT. CDR3 coding DNA: TGTGCCAGCAGTGAGGACAGGGGAGATCAGCCCCAGCATTTT. Encoded protein: CASSEDRGDQPQHF.

The chain links TRBV5-4 to TRBJ1-2, with 8 positions matching TRBD1. The ends lost 3 bases at V and 6 bases at J; junction bases unmatched: 7. Germline V gene sequence: CDR1 SGHNT, CDR2 YYREEE (reference sequence). The CDR3 is 14 amino acids. The CDR3 reads CASSYLDRGDGYTF. In DNA form, the CDR3 reads TGTGCCAGCAGCTACCTAGACAGGGGAGATGGCTACACCTTC.